These T cell receptor beta chains were read from a single sample in a study of T cell responses to AZD1222 COVID-19 vaccine. Assay: immunoSEQ multiplex PCR; the TCRdb copy retains only in-frame clones and omits some. The top ten hold over 25% of the sample, which has 60,000 to 75,000 clones, about 88% seen once. The specimen was peripheral blood, collected 28 days after the second AZD1222 dose. The receptors shown here come from an adult who received the AZD1222 COVID-19 vaccine. Each CDR3 is given with its conserved first and last residue. A D gene is named only where the DNA matches it firmly. Clone size is shown for a subset of rows, as once, few, many or a class of expanded clone.

D	V	J	size	CDR3	DNA
-	TRBV21-1	TRBJ2-5	-	CASRVGQGVKETQYF	TGTGCCAGCAGAGTCGGGCAGGGGGTGAAAGAGACCCAGTACTTC
TRBD2	TRBV6-1	TRBJ2-7	-	CASSEGASGSIEQYF	TGTGCCAGCAGTGAGGGAGCTAGCGGGAGTATCGAGCAGTACTTC
-	TRBV9	TRBJ2-5	-	CASSVERGIGETQYF	TGTGCCAGCAGCGTAGAGAGGGGGATAGGAGAGACCCAGTACTTC
TRBD1	TRBV11-3	TRBJ1-2	-	CASSLDGQGNYGYTF	TGTGCCAGCAGCTTAGATGGACAGGGGAACTATGGCTACACCTTC
-	TRBV19	TRBJ1-1	-	CASSIDPEGEAFF	TGTGCCAGTAGTATAGATCCTGAGGGTGAAGCTTTCTTT
TRBD1	TRBV7-3	TRBJ2-3	-	CASSLGQGHPADTQYF	TGTGCCAGCAGTCTAGGACAGGGGCACCCTGCAGATACGCAGTATTTT
TRBD1	TRBV18	TRBJ1-1	-	CASSPDRVLGTEAFF	TGTGCCAGCTCACCCGACAGGGTTTTGGGCACTGAAGCTTTCTTT
-	TRBV6-5	TRBJ1-6	-	CASTTLVTENSPLHF	TGTGCCAGCACCACTCTGGTGACAGAGAATTCACCCCTCCACTTT
TRBD2	TRBV11-2	TRBJ2-2	-	CASRRLAGTGELFF	TGTGCCAGCAGAAGGCTAGCGGGCACCGGGGAGCTGTTTTTT
TRBD1	TRBV12-3/TRBV12-4	TRBJ1-5	-	CASSSGQGTPQHF	TGTGCCAGCAGCTCTGGACAGGGGACGCCCCAGCATTTT
TRBD1	TRBV12-3/TRBV12-4	TRBJ1-4	-	CASSLARGEKLFF	TGTGCCAGCAGTTTGGCCAGGGGGGAAAAACTGTTTTTT
TRBD1	TRBV19	TRBJ1-4	-	CASSTRTGVANEKLFF	TGTGCCAGTAGTACTCGGACAGGAGTTGCTAATGAAAAACTGTTTTTT
TRBD2	TRBV4-1	TRBJ2-1	-	CASSSRLAGGPSSYNEQFF	TGCGCCAGCAGCTCCCGACTAGCGGGAGGACCGAGCTCCTACAATGAGCAGTTCTTC
TRBD1	TRBV27	TRBJ1-2	-	CASSSQGAINYGYTF	TGTGCCAGCAGTTCGCAGGGGGCGATAAACTATGGCTACACCTTC
-	TRBV12-3/TRBV12-4	TRBJ1-4	-	CASRPAGYEKLFF	TGTGCCAGCAGGCCCGCGGGCTATGAAAAACTGTTTTTT
-	TRBV11-3	TRBJ1-1	-	CASSAGAKVAFF	TGTGCCAGCAGCGCCGGGGCCAAGGTGGCTTTCTTT
-	TRBV2	TRBJ2-6	-	CASSVVRSGANVLTF	TGTGCCAGCAGTGTAGTGAGGTCTGGGGCCAACGTCCTGACTTTC
-	TRBV10-3	TRBJ1-1	-	CAISSDGGAEAFF	TGTGCCATCAGTAGTGACGGGGGGGCCGAAGCTTTCTTT
-	TRBV7-3	TRBJ1-5	-	CASSFNARQPQHF	TGTGCCAGCAGTTTCAACGCGAGGCAGCCCCAGCATTTT
-	TRBV7-3	TRBJ1-5	-	CASSLTEGYPQHF	TGTGCCAGCAGCTTAACAGAGGGGTATCCCCAGCATTTT
-	TRBV19	TRBJ1-5	-	CASSPTGGNQPQHF	TGTGCCAGTAGTCCCACGGGAGGCAATCAGCCCCAGCATTTT
-	TRBV7-8	TRBJ2-2	-	CASSFGFLDTGELFF	TGTGCCAGCAGCTTCGGTTTTCTCGACACCGGGGAGCTGTTTTTT
-	TRBV28	TRBJ1-2	-	CASNDSEGSGYTF	TGTGCCAGCAACGACAGCGAGGGGTCCGGCTACACCTTC
TRBD2	TRBV11-2	TRBJ2-7	-	CASSTRPSRLAGSLHEQYF	TGTGCCAGCAGCACCCGACCCTCACGTCTAGCGGGATCGCTTCACGAGCAGTACTTC
TRBD2	TRBV9	TRBJ2-1	once	CASSGSLAGAPEQFF	TGTGCCAGCAGCGGATCACTAGCGGGAGCCCCTGAGCAGTTCTTC
-	TRBV3-1/TRBV3-2	TRBJ1-4	-	CASSQQLTGLNEKLFF	TGTGCCAGCAGCCAACAACTCACAGGGCTTAATGAAAAACTGTTTTTT
-	TRBV27	TRBJ1-5	-	CASSLSGYNQPQHF	TGTGCCAGCAGTTTATCCGGGTACAATCAGCCCCAGCATTTT
TRBD2	TRBV4-2	TRBJ2-3	few	CASSRAIGLVRSTDTQYF	TGTGCCAGCAGCCGAGCCATTGGACTAGTAAGAAGCACAGATACGCAGTATTTT
-	TRBV5-1	TRBJ2-7	few	CASSSGRGSEEQYF	TGCGCCAGCAGCTCCGGCCGGGGTTCGGAAGAGCAGTACTTC
-	TRBV7-2	TRBJ2-5	-	CASSFLQETQYF	TGTGCCAGCAGCTTTCTTCAAGAGACCCAGTACTTC